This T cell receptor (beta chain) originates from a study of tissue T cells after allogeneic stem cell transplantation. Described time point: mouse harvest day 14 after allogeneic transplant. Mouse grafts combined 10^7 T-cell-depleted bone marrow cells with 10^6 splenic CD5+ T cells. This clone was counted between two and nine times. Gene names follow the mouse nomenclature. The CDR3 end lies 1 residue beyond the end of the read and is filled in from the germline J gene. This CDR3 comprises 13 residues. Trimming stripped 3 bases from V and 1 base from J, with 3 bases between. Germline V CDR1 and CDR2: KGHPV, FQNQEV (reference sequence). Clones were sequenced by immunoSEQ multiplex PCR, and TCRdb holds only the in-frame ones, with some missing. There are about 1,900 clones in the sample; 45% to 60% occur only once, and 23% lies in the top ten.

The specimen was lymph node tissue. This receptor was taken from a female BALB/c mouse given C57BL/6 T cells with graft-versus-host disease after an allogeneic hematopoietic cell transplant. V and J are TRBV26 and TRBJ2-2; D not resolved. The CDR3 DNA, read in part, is TGTGCCAGCAGTCTTGGAAACACCGGGCAGCTCTAC. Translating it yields CASSLGNTGQLY. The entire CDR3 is CASSLGNTGQLYF.